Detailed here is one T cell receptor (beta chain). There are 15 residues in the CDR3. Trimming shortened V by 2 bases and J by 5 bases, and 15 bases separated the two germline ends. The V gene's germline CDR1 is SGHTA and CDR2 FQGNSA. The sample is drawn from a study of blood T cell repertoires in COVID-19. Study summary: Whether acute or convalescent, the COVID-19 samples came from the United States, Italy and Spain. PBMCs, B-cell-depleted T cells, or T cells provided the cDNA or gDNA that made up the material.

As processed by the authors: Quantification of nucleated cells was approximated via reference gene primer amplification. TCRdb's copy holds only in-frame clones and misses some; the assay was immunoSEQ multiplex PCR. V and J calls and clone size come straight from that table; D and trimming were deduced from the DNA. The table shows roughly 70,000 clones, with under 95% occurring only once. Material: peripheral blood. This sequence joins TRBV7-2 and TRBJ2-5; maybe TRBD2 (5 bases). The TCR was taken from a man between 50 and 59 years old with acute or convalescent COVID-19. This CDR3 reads CASSLRGGRSETQYF. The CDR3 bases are TGTGCCAGCAGCTTACGCGGAGGACGTTCCGAGACCCAGTACTTC.